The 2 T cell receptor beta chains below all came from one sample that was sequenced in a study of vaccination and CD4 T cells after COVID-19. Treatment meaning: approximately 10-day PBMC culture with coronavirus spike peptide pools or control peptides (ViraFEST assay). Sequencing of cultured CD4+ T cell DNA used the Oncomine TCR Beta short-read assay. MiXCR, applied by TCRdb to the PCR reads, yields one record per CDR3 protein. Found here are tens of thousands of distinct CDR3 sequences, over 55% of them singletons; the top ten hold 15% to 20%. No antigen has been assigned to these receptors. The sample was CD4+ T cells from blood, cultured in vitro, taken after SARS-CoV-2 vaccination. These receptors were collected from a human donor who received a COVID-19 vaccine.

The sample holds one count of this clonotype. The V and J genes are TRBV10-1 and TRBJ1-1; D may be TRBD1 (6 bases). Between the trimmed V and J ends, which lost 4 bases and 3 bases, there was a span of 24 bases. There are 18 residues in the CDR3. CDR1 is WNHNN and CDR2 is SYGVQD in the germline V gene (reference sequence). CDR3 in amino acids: CASSVTRDTKGRDTEAFF. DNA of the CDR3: TGCGCCAGCAGTGTCACCCGGGACACCAAAGGGCGCGACACTGAAGCTTTCTTT.

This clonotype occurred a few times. The CDR3 here is CASSLSTGGQYGYTF. The CDR3, as DNA: TGTGCCAGCAGTTTATCTACAGGGGGCCAGTATGGCTACACCTTC. The V call is TRBV27, the J call TRBJ1-2; 9 positions match TRBD1. The CDR3 is 15 amino acids. Germline V gene data show CDR1 as MNHEY and CDR2 as SMNVEV (reference sequence). The V and J ends lost 0 bases and 5 bases, in that order; junction bases with no gene match: 4.